Shown below are 8 T cell receptor beta chains from a single sample sequenced in a study of T cells in Graves' hyperthyroidism and ophthalmopathy. Researchers amplified the TCR beta CDR3 regions from RNA transcripts. Carried out on the TCR CDR3, a first-round RT-PCR used the HTBI primer set. Via MiXCR, TCRdb re-called the multiplex PCR reads, giving one row per CDR3 protein. The sample has a few hundred thousand distinct CDR3 sequences, roughly an eighth seen once. Sequenced: blood. The receptor set was obtained from a woman aged 18-29 years with Graves' hyperthyroidism.

This clonotype was picked up a small number of times. This chain joins TRBV20-1 and TRBJ1-1, with TRBD1 matching over 12 bases. The CDR3 sequence is 13 residues long. V lost 3 bases, J lost 7 bases, and 3 bases stayed unmatched. Per germline, CDR1 DFQATT and CDR2 SNEGSKA (reference sequence). CDR3 sequence: CSASGTGGVEAFF. In DNA form, the CDR3 reads TGCAGTGCTAGCGGGACAGGGGGCGTTGAAGCTTTCTTT.

The rearrangement links TRBV19 to TRBJ2-2; D remains ambiguous. V lost 9 bases and J lost 0, with 11 bases in between. The V gene's germline CDR1 is LNHDA and CDR2 SQIVND (reference sequence). The CDR3 contains 14 residues. In DNA, the CDR3 is TGTGCCAGCACGTGGGGTCCGAACACCGGGGAGCTGTTTTTT. Translating it yields CASTWGPNTGELFF.

This chain uses TRBV29-1 with TRBJ2-1; D unresolved. The length of the CDR3 is 13 residues. Germline loops: CDR1 SQVTM, CDR2 ANQGSEA. Trimming took 7 bases from V and 2 from J, leaving 12 bases between them. The CDR3 reads CSAGPRTYNEQFF. CDR3 DNA sequence: TGCAGCGCCGGGCCTAGAACCTACAATGAGCAGTTCTTC.

This clonotype has at least ten counts. This chain links TRBV10-3 with TRBJ2-7; TRBD1 agrees at 8 bases. Germline assignment: CDR1 ENHRY and CDR2 SYGVKD. V was clipped by 6 bases and J by 2 bases; unmatched bases: 9. This CDR3 has 15 residues. The CDR3 region is CAIRATGTGTYEQYF. The CDR3 DNA reads as TGTGCCATCAGGGCAACCGGGACAGGAACCTACGAGCAGTACTTC.

The sample holds many counts of this clonotype. This chain links TRBV28 with TRBJ2-7; 8 bases agree with TRBD2. This CDR3 spans 16 amino acids. The junction had 9 bases not matched to a gene; V was cut back by 1 base and J by 4 bases. CDR1 and CDR2 (germline): MDHEN, SYDVKM. CDR3 sequence (DNA): TGTGCCAGCAGTTTATACCCTAGCGGGTCGGGGTACGAGCAGTACTTC. Encoded protein: CASSLYPSGSGYEQYF.

The CDR3 spells CASSSRTGLGEQFF. The CDR3 DNA follows: TGTGCCAGCAGCTCTCGGACAGGGTTGGGTGAGCAGTTCTTC. V is TRBV11-2 and J is TRBJ2-1; 8 bases are a match to TRBD1. Germline lookup yields CDR1 SGHAT and CDR2 FQNNGV. Trimming took 4 bases from V and 9 from J; bases not matched to a gene: 8. This CDR3 comprises 14 residues.

The table lists this clonotype with many counts. The chain uses TRBV12-3 or TRBV12-4 and TRBJ1-5; perhaps TRBD1 as D (6 bases). The V gene lost 4 bases and the J gene lost 2 bases, with 6 bases spanning the gap. The CDR3 runs to 13 residues. The CDR3 sequence is CASSYRGNQPQHF. In DNA form, the CDR3 reads TGTGCCAGCAGTTACAGGGGCAATCAGCCCCAGCATTTT.

There are a few counts of this clonotype. The J gene is TRBJ2-1, the V gene TRBV18; 11 nucleotides match TRBD2. The length of the CDR3 is 17 residues. The V gene's germline CDR1 is KGHSH and CDR2 LQKENI. Unmatched junction bases numbered 11, after V lost 6 bases and J lost 4 bases. The CDR3 DNA reads as TGTGCCAGCTCGCTTCTAGCGGGAGGACTACAATACAATGAGCAGTTCTTC. Protein sequence: CASSLLAGGLQYNEQFF.